This entry concerns a single T cell receptor (beta chain). Here immunoSEQ multiplex PCR was the method, and the copy in TCRdb shows in-frame clones only, minus some. Of tens of thousands of clones in the sample, around 90% were seen once. The data originate from a study of T cell changes during pregnancy in multiple sclerosis. Germline values: CDR1 SGHNT, CDR2 YYREEE (reference sequence). CDR3 size: 15 residues. V was shortened by 0 bases and J by 9 bases, with 16 bases between the two germline ends. The chain is built from TRBV5-4 and TRBJ2-1; the D gene is possibly TRBD2 (6 bases). This specimen consisted of CD4+ T cells from peripheral blood mononuclear cells, obtained in the third trimester of pregnancy. The TCR was taken from a female donor in good health, enrolled as a control in a pregnancy study. The CDR3 here is CASSLGGLRRSEQFF. The CDR3 nucleotides are TGTGCCAGCAGCTTGGGAGGACTACGGCGCAGTGAGCAGTTCTTC.